One and the same sample provided the 30 T cell receptor beta chains below, sequenced in a study of blood T cell repertoires in COVID-19. TCRdb's table, derived via immunoSEQ multiplex PCR, lists solely in-frame clones and lacks some. There are 110,000 to 150,000 clones in the sample; around 79% occur only once, and around 3.3% lies in the top ten. Sequencing was done on a sample of peripheral blood. The receptors originated from a man aged 60 to 75 with acute or convalescent COVID-19.

Comments on this clone: A junction end diverges from the germline sequence, so it may reflect a read error. The chain links TRBV3-1 (or the pseudogene TRBV3-2) to TRBJ2-3; 11 bases agree with TRBD2. CDR3 length: 13 amino acids. CDR1 and CDR2 from the germline V gene are LGHDT and YNNKEL (reference sequence). Here the CDR3 DNA reads TGTGCCAGCAGCCAAGATGGGACTAGCGGACGCATGTTT. As protein: CASSQDGTSGRMF.

The chain employs TRBV2 and TRBJ1-5, with D possibly TRBD1 on 5 matching bases. Trimming pared 4 bases from V and 5 bases from J, leaving 15 bases between. Germline V gene sequence: CDR1 SNHLY, CDR2 FYNNEI. This CDR3 comprises 15 residues. CDR3 coding DNA: TGTGCCAGCAGTGCTGGTCAGGGAGGTTATCAGCCCCAGCATTTT. Amino acids: CASSAGQGGYQPQHF.

V usage is TRBV2 and J usage is TRBJ2-2, with 10 bases matching TRBD1. The CDR3 totals 13 residues. Germline V gives CDR1 SNHLY, CDR2 FYNNEI. CDR3 coding DNA: TGTGCGACAGGGACAGGGGTTACCGGGGAGCTGTTTTTT. Amino acid sequence: CATGTGVTGELFF.

The chain combines TRBV19 with TRBJ1-5; a weak D match, TRBD1 (5 bases). Germline CDR1 is LNHDA and CDR2 is SQIVND (reference sequence). The CDR3 sequence is 17 residues long. The V and J ends lost 2 bases and 7 bases respectively, with 21 bases between them. The CDR3 loop reads CASSISPGGVGKQPQHF. The CDR3 DNA is TGTGCCAGTAGTATAAGTCCGGGGGGTGTAGGAAAACAGCCCCAGCATTTT.

The V gene is TRBV15, the J gene TRBJ2-3; D gene uncertain. Trimming removed 0 bases at V and 3 bases at J, with 19 bases between. The CDR3 loop spans 18 amino acids. Germline CDR1 and CDR2: LNHNV and YYDKDF (reference sequence). The chain's CDR3 is CATSRDAHGARPTDTQYF. In nucleotides, the CDR3 is TGTGCCACCAGCAGAGATGCCCATGGAGCACGACCGACAGATACGCAGTATTTT.

The chain joins TRBV29-1 to TRBJ2-1, with 7 bases identical to TRBD2. Trimming cost V 2 bases and J 4 bases; bases outside gene matches: 5. Germline V gene sequence: CDR1 SQVTM, CDR2 ANQGSEA. The CDR3 contains 14 residues. Here the CDR3 DNA reads TGCAGCGTTGAATTCCAGCGGGGTTACAATGAGCAGTTCTTC. Protein product: CSVEFQRGYNEQFF.

The CDR3 nucleotides read TGTGCCAGCAGACTAGCCGAAACCTACGAGCAGTACTTC. The encoded protein is CASRLAETYEQYF. The chain uses TRBV7-9 and TRBJ2-7; D is possibly TRBD2 (6 bases). This CDR3 is 13 amino acids long. The ends were cut back, 6 bases at V and 2 bases at J, with 11 bases in the middle. Looked up from germline, CDR1 is SEHNR and CDR2 is FQNEAQ (reference sequence).

This CDR3 reads CASSSGTGTNQPQHF. The CDR3 DNA reads TGTGCCAGTAGTTCGGGAACAGGGACGAATCAGCCCCAGCATTTT. The rearrangement joins TRBV19 to TRBJ1-5; tentative D call: TRBD1 (6 bases). The CDR3 covers 15 residues. V was shortened by 5 bases and J by 4 bases, with 15 bases between the two germline ends. Germline V gene sequence: CDR1 LNHDA, CDR2 SQIVND (reference sequence).

The chain recombines TRBV24-1 with TRBJ1-2, with D perhaps TRBD1 (5 bases). The ends were cut back, 4 bases at V and 7 bases at J, with 9 bases in the middle. The CDR3 runs to 12 residues. CDR1 KGHDR and CDR2 SFDVKD come from the germline V gene. The CDR3 coding sequence is TGTGCCACCAGTGACAGGGTTTTTGGCTACACCTTC. Translated: CATSDRVFGYTF.

V gene TRBV6-2 or TRBV6-3 combines with J gene TRBJ2-1; 11 bases line up with TRBD2. The CDR3 covers 16 residues. Germline V lookup: CDR1 MNHEY, CDR2 SVGEGT. Trimming took 2 bases from V and 9 from J; bases not matched to a gene: 9. CDR3 nucleotide sequence: TGTGCCAGCAGTTACAGGGGACTAGCGGTCCTACTTGAGCAGTTCTTC. Protein sequence: CASSYRGLAVLLEQFF.

V usage is TRBV14 and J usage is TRBJ1-2; 9 positions match TRBD1. Germline CDR1 is SGHDN and CDR2 is FVKESK. J lost 8 bases, V lost 4 bases, and 14 bases had no gene match. There are 16 residues in the CDR3. Here the CDR3 reads CASSLSGTGLAGGYTF. Written as DNA, the CDR3 is TGTGCCAGCAGCCTTTCCGGGACAGGGTTGGCGGGCGGCTACACCTTC.

The chain uses TRBV6-1 and TRBJ1-1; the match to TRBD1 covers 7 bases. Germline V CDR1 and CDR2: MNHNS, SASEGT. Losses at the gene ends were 10 bases for V and 1 base for J; bases not matched to a gene: 6. The CDR3 has 13 residues. CDR3 nucleotides: TGTGCCATCACAGGGGCAGGGAACACTGAAGCTTTCTTT. Residues: CAITGAGNTEAFF.

The J gene is TRBJ2-5, the V gene TRBV9, with D tentatively TRBD2 (5 bases). There are 15 residues in the CDR3. CDR1 and CDR2 from the germline V gene are SGDLS and YYNGEE. V shed 4 bases and J shed 4 bases, with 17 bases lying between them. The CDR3 loop reads CASSSQVGVRETQYF. In nucleotides, the CDR3 is TGTGCCAGCAGCTCCCAGGTCGGGGTGCGAGAGACCCAGTACTTC. The variable domain in full, with the rest retrieved from reference TRBV9 and TRBJ2-5, is DSGVTQTPKHLITATGQRVTLRCSPRSGDLSVYWYQQSLDQGLQFLIQYYNGEERAKGNILERFSAQQFPDLHSELNLSSLELGDSALYFCASSSQVGVRETQYFGPGTRLLVL.

This clone was seen a few times. The V call is TRBV28, the J call TRBJ1-1; D remains unclear. Deletions cut 3 bases from V and 0 bases from J, with 2 bases between. Germline CDR1 and CDR2: MDHEN and SYDVKM. The CDR3 totals 12 residues. This CDR3 reads CASSFMNTEAFF. CDR3 coding DNA: TGTGCCAGCAGTTTTATGAACACTGAAGCTTTCTTT.

V is TRBV29-1 and J is TRBJ2-1; 8 positions match TRBD2. Trimming cost V 6 bases and J 4 bases; bases outside gene matches: 11. The CDR3 consists of 15 residues. Germline CDR1 reads SQVTM; CDR2 reads ANQGSEA. The CDR3 DNA is TGCAGCGTGCGAAATACTAGCGGCTTTTACAATGAGCAGTTCTTC. It codes for CSVRNTSGFYNEQFF.

The V call is TRBV29-1, the J call TRBJ1-4; D is unclear. Looked up from germline, CDR1 is SQVTM and CDR2 is ANQGSEA. V was clipped by 4 bases and J by 0 bases, with 12 bases between them. The CDR3 totals 15 residues. The CDR3 protein is CSVAGTAATNEKLFF. CDR3 nucleotides: TGCAGCGTTGCAGGAACGGCCGCAACTAATGAAAAACTGTTTTTT.

The V call is TRBV28, the J call TRBJ1-1; possibly TRBD1 for D (5 bases). Trimming took 4 bases from V and 1 from J, leaving 19 bases between them. The germline V gene has CDR1 MDHEN and CDR2 SYDVKM. CDR3 size: 17 residues. Here the CDR3 DNA reads TGTGCCAGCAGTTCCTCGCCGGGGGTGGGGTCGAACACTGAAGCTTTCTTT. It codes for CASSSSPGVGSNTEAFF.

The J gene is TRBJ1-5, the V gene TRBV6-1; 9 nucleotides line up with TRBD1. This CDR3 contains 16 residues. In germline, CDR1 is MNHNS, CDR2 SASEGT. J gave up 6 bases and V 4 bases, and 10 bases lay outside the gene matches. The CDR3 DNA is TGTGCCAGCAGTGGTACCGACAGGGGGGCGGGTCAGCCCCAGCATTTT. Translated, it gives CASSGTDRGAGQPQHF.

The rearrangement joins TRBV3-1 (or the pseudogene TRBV3-2) to TRBJ1-4; D gene ambiguous. This CDR3 contains 14 residues. The V end lost 0 bases, the J end lost 7 bases, and 9 bases lay between the germline ends. Per the germline V gene, CDR1 is LGHDT and CDR2 is YNNKEL (reference sequence). CDR3 sequence reads: CASSQDGGGEKLFF. CDR3 DNA sequence: TGTGCCAGCAGCCAAGATGGCGGAGGTGAAAAACTGTTTTTT.

This clone was recorded only once. J is TRBJ2-1 and V is TRBV11-2; 14 bases match TRBD2. V dropped 0 bases and J dropped 0; count of bases not matched to a gene: 4. Germline CDR1 and CDR2: SGHAT and FQNNGV. The CDR3 is made up of 19 amino acids. The CDR3 loop is CASSLDSGTSGGSYNEQFF. The CDR3 DNA follows: TGTGCCAGCAGCTTAGATTCAGGGACTAGCGGGGGCTCCTACAATGAGCAGTTCTTC. The whole variable domain, remainder taken from reference TRBV11-2 and TRBJ2-1, is EAGVAQSPRYKIIEKRQSVAFWCNPISGHATLYWYQQILGQGPKLLIQFQNNGVVDDSQLPKDRFSAERLKGVDSTLKIQPAKLEDSAVYLCASSLDSGTSGGSYNEQFFGPGTRLTVL.

J is TRBJ1-3 and V is TRBV6-5; 8 bases line up with TRBD1. This CDR3 has 16 residues. Germline CDR1 reads MNHEY; CDR2 reads SVGAGI. V was clipped by 2 bases and J by 0 bases; unmatched bases: 3. This chain's CDR3 is CASSYGTGNSGNTIYF. In DNA form, the CDR3 reads TGTGCCAGCAGTTACGGGACAGGAAACTCTGGAAACACCATATATTTT.

The CDR3 nucleotides are TGTGCCACCAGTGACCTTAGGACAGGGAAGAGCGGGGAGCTGTTTTTT. Translated, it gives CATSDLRTGKSGELFF. The chain has TRBV24-1 and TRBJ2-2, with 8 bases lining up with TRBD1. The length of the CDR3 is 16 residues. Germline V lookup: CDR1 KGHDR, CDR2 SFDVKD. V lost 4 bases to trimming and J lost 7 bases; unmatched junction nucleotides: 10.

The rearrangement joins TRBV7-9 to TRBJ2-5, with a weak D call TRBD1 (6 bases). The CDR3 is 14 amino acids. From germline, CDR1 is SEHNR and CDR2 FQNEAQ (reference sequence). The germline V and J ends were trimmed by 5 bases and 1 base, with 11 bases remaining between them. The CDR3 sequence is CASSPRTAQETQYF. The CDR3 bases are TGTGCCAGCAGCCCCCGGACAGCCCAAGAGACCCAGTACTTC. Variable domain in full (rest from reference TRBV7-9 and TRBJ2-5): DTGVSQNPRHKITKRGQNVTFRCDPISEHNRLYWYRQTLGQGPEFLTYFQNEAQLEKSRLLSDRFSAERPKGSFSTLEIQRTEQGDSAMYLCASSPRTAQETQYFGPGTRLLVL.

The V and J genes are TRBV7-9 and TRBJ1-5; D remains ambiguous. Trimming left V 5 bases short and J 0 bases short, with 5 bases between. This CDR3 is built from 13 residues. Germline lookup yields CDR1 SEHNR and CDR2 FQNEAQ (reference sequence). This CDR3 is CASSDYSNQPQHF. The CDR3 region has the DNA TGTGCCAGCAGCGACTATAGCAATCAGCCCCAGCATTTT.

This clone was observed a few times. CDR3 region: CASKLGLAEDTQYF. The CDR3 region has the DNA TGTGCCAGCAAACTGGGACTAGCCGAAGATACGCAGTATTTT. The chain is built from TRBV27 and TRBJ2-3; 9 bases match TRBD2. The ends lost 7 bases at V and 5 bases at J; junction bases unmatched: 7. Germline CDR1 reads MNHEY; CDR2 reads SMNVEV (reference sequence). CDR3 length: 14 residues.

V usage is TRBV7-3 and J usage is TRBJ2-7, with TRBD2 matching over 10 bases. V lost 2 bases, J lost 0 bases, and 7 bases stayed unmatched. This CDR3 is built from 17 residues. The germline gives CDR1 SGHTA, CDR2 FQGTGA. CDR3 sequence (DNA): TGTGCCAGCAGCTTATCTACTAGCGGGATCCTCTCCTACGAGCAGTACTTC. Amino acids: CASSLSTSGILSYEQYF.

This chain joins TRBV27 and TRBJ2-5, with 10 bases aligning to TRBD1. CDR3 length: 14 residues. J gave up 5 bases and V 5 bases, and 5 bases lay outside the gene matches. Germline lookup yields CDR1 MNHEY and CDR2 SMNVEV (reference sequence). Here the CDR3 DNA reads TGTGCCAGCAGTCCAAGGACAGGGGGGGAGACCCAGTACTTC. Translating it yields CASSPRTGGETQYF.

The chain couples TRBV5-1 to TRBJ2-7, with D perhaps matching TRBD1 (5 bases). In germline, CDR1 is SGHRS, CDR2 YFSETQ. This CDR3 comprises 12 residues. Trimming cost V 2 bases and J 5 bases, with 8 bases left between them. Here the CDR3 reads CASSFQGDEQYF. The CDR3, as DNA: TGCGCCAGCAGCTTCCAGGGCGACGAGCAGTACTTC.

This clone appeared a single time. This chain uses TRBV21-1 with TRBJ2-1; the DNA was not compared with TRBD2, the D call given in the table. TRBV21-1 is deemed a pseudogene. There are 17 residues in the CDR3. The CDR3 DNA reads as TGTGCCACCCGACTAGCGGGAGGTAAGGGATCCTACAATGAGCAGTTCTTC. It translates to CATRLAGGKGSYNEQFF.

The rearrangement links TRBV7-8 to TRBJ1-1; no clear D. CDR1 is SGHVS, CDR2 FQNEAQ, per germline. V was trimmed by 2 bases and J by 5 bases, leaving 9 bases between them. This CDR3 has 13 amino acids. The DNA for the CDR3 is TGTGCCAGCAGCTTACCGCCAGAAACTGAAGCTTTCTTT. Translation: CASSLPPETEAFF.